The T cell receptor beta chain under discussion was sequenced for a study of cytomegalovirus exposure and HLA in healthy donors. Comments on this clone: The antigen remains undetermined.

Broader study findings: The study put 150 to 200 TCR beta chains on its list as cytomegalovirus-associated. Confirmation was obtained in vitro that a few CMV-associated chains are specific for CMV antigens. Among TCR sequences, most were rare, though some public TCRs appeared in many donors.

Germline V gene lookup returns CDR1 MDHEN and CDR2 SYDVKM. The V end was cut by 11 bases, the J end by 5 bases, with 13 bases between. The CDR3 has 12 residues. Data came from immunoSEQ multiplex PCR; TCRdb stores just in-frame clones and leaves some out. The profile covers over 150,000 clones, with 86% appearing a single time and 4.5% to 7% taken by the ten largest. The sample comprised PBMCs. This receptor was identified in a woman younger than 45 in good health and CMV-seronegative. The chain uses TRBV28 and TRBJ1-5; a weak D match, TRBD1 (6 bases). For the CDR3, the DNA is TGTGCCGGAGGGGGAGGATATCAGCCCCAGCATTTT. It is translated as CAGGGGYQPQHF.